This paragraph covers one TCR beta chain sequence. Antigen: not known. Germline CDR1 and CDR2: DFQATT and SNEGSKA (reference sequence). V lost 0 bases, J lost 1 base, and 8 bases stayed unmatched. The CDR3 covers 17 residues. The data are from a study of post-analysis software for immune sequencing data. Researchers reported that TCR beta cDNA libraries carried unique molecular identifiers. TCRdb re-called the PCR reads through MiXCR, storing one row per CDR3 protein. The table lists 740,000 or so distinct CDR3 sequences, approximately 57% of them singletons. Study-wide results and limits: Controls had lower frequencies than patients of about 5 TRBV segments, which included TRBV5-6, TRBV5-1 and TRBV20-1. Those samples that were prepared in the same batch co-clustered strongly by F measure.

The sample taken for sequencing was blood. The sequence came from a girl between 5 and 17 years old with multiple sclerosis. The V gene is TRBV20-1, the J gene TRBJ2-7; 11 bases match TRBD2. The CDR3 sequence: CSAREISGRASSYEQYF. Here the CDR3 DNA reads TGCAGTGCTAGAGAGATTAGCGGGAGGGCCTCGTCCTACGAGCAGTACTTC.